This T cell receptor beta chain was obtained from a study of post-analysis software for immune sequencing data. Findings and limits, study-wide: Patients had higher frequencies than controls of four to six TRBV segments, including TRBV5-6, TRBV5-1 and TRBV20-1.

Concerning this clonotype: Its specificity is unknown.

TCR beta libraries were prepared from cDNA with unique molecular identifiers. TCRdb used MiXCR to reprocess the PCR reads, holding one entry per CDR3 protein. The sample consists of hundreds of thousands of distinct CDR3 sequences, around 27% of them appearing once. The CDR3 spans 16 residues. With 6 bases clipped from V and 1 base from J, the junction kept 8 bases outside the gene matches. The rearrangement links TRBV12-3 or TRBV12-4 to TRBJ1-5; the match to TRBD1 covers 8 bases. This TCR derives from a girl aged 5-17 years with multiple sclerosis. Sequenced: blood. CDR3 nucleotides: TGTGCCAGCAGCCAAAACCGACAGGGGAGCAATCAGCCCCAGCATTTT. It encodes CASSQNRQGSNQPQHF.